This entry lists 22 T cell receptor beta chains sequenced from one sample in a study of cytotoxic CD8 clonotypes in ibrutinib-treated CLL (dated by TCRdb to about 2021). The intended sense of this specimen's time point label: about a year on ibrutinib. The library was prepared using the immunoSEQ multiplex PCR assay. Drawn from immuneACCESS, this table holds only the in-frame rearrangements with V and J called that TCRdb kept. Clones are partly lost; checked studies trace under half to an unresolved V gene and leave the rest unexplained. This sample has 150,000 to 200,000 clones in its table, and 81% of those were observed once. The ten largest clones take up roughly 2% of the sample. The sample was PBMCs, taken after 12 months of ibrutinib treatment. These receptors all come from a human donor with chronic lymphocytic leukemia.

The chain links TRBV6-5 to TRBJ2-1; TRBD2 agrees at 9 bases. Germline CDR1 reads MNHEY; CDR2 reads SVGAGI. The CDR3 covers 15 residues. V lost 2 bases, J lost 6 bases, and 5 bases stayed unmatched. This CDR3 is CASSYIAGDLNEQFF. The CDR3 DNA follows: TGTGCCAGCAGTTACATAGCGGGGGACCTCAATGAGCAGTTCTTC.

The chain recombines TRBV7-3 with TRBJ1-1, with D unclear. The germline V gene encodes CDR1 SGHTA and CDR2 FQGTGA. V shed 2 bases and J shed 8 bases, with 6 bases lying between them. This CDR3 is built from 11 residues. The CDR3, as DNA: TGTGCCAGCAGCTTAGGCACAGAAGCTTTCTTT. Translated, it gives CASSLGTEAFF.

The sample holds one count of this clone. V is TRBV5-1 and J is TRBJ2-3; the match to TRBD2 covers 8 bases. The V gene end was trimmed by 10 bases and the J gene end by 2 bases; junction bases not matched to a gene: 9. There are 14 residues in the CDR3. The germline V gene encodes CDR1 SGHRS and CDR2 YFSETQ. The CDR3 is CAGSERGPTDTQYF. Written as DNA, the CDR3 is TGCGCCGGGTCTGAGCGGGGGCCCACAGATACGCAGTATTTT. The entire variable domain, with the rest obtained from reference TRBV5-1 and TRBJ2-3, is as follows: KAGVTQTPRYLIKTRGQQVTLSCSPISGHRSVSWYQQTPGQGLQFLFEYFSETQRNKGNFPGRFSGRQFSNSRSEMNVSTLELGDSALYLCAGSERGPTDTQYFGPGTRLTVL.

The chain employs TRBV7-3 and TRBJ2-3; D gene unclear. This CDR3 region has 14 residues. Germline V CDR1 and CDR2: SGHTA, FQGTGA. V gave up 5 bases and J gave up 1 base, with 10 bases separating them. The CDR3 is CASSASGGTDTQYF. The CDR3 DNA reads as TGTGCCAGCAGCGCGTCCGGTGGCACAGATACGCAGTATTTT.

This clone has only a few counts. The chain recombines TRBV19 with TRBJ1-5; D is unresolved. The CDR3 has 15 amino acids. The germline V gene has CDR1 LNHDA and CDR2 SQIVND (reference sequence). V dropped 6 bases and J dropped 1 base, with 13 bases sitting between them. The CDR3 loop reads CASSLMGDSNQPQHF. The CDR3 DNA reads as TGTGCCAGTAGCCTAATGGGAGACAGCAATCAGCCCCAGCATTTT.

This chain connects TRBV6-5 to TRBJ2-5; 12 nucleotides align to TRBD2. Looked up from germline, CDR1 is MNHEY and CDR2 is SVGAGI. This CDR3 region has 14 residues. Unmatched junction bases numbered 5, after V lost 4 bases and J lost 8 bases. CDR3 DNA: TGTGCCAGCAGTTTGACTAGCGGGAGTCGAACCCAGTACTTC. This codes for CASSLTSGSRTQYF.

The chain carries TRBV12-5 and TRBJ1-1; TRBD1 might be the D (5 bases). CDR1 and CDR2 from the germline V gene are LGHNT and FRNRAP. CDR3 size: 14 residues. V was pared by 2 bases and J by 6 bases, with 13 bases between. DNA of the CDR3: TGTGCTAGTGGTTTGCCCATGAGGGGCCCTGAAGCTTTCTTT. This codes for CASGLPMRGPEAFF.

V usage is TRBV9 and J usage is TRBJ2-5; maybe TRBD1 (6 bases). This CDR3 spans 15 amino acids. Trimming shortened V by 0 bases and J by 9 bases, and 18 bases separated the two germline ends. Germline CDR1 reads SGDLS; CDR2 reads YYNGEE. CDR3 nucleotide sequence: TGTGCCAGCAGCGTAGCTGAAGGACAGATAACTCCCCAGTACTTC. As protein: CASSVAEGQITPQYF.

The CDR3 region is CASSLSPSEGYTF. The CDR3 DNA follows: TGTGCCAGCAGCTTATCACCGAGTGAAGGCTACACCTTC. The gene calls are TRBV5-5 and TRBJ1-2; D remains ambiguous. The CDR3 length is 13 residues. Germline V gene sequence: CDR1 SGHKS, CDR2 YYEKEE (reference sequence). V lost 2 bases to trimming and J lost 8 bases, with 13 bases between them. Looking up the rest from reference TRBV5-5 and TRBJ1-2 gives the full variable domain: DAGVTQSPTHLIKTRGQQVTLRCSPISGHKSVSWYQQVLGQGPQFIFQYYEKEERGRGNFPDRFSARQFPNYSSELNVNALLLGDSALYLCASSLSPSEGYTFGSGTRLTVV.

The chain carries TRBV30 and TRBJ1-3; D is undetermined. Germline CDR1 reads GTSNPN; CDR2 reads SVGIG (reference sequence). V shed 0 bases and J shed 4 bases, with 13 bases lying between them. The CDR3 sequence is 15 residues long. CDR3 sequence (DNA): TGTGCCTGGAGTGTAGGCCAAACTTTCGGAAACACCATATATTTT. Protein sequence: CAWSVGQTFGNTIYF.

The chain has TRBV4-2 and TRBJ1-1; 9 bases fit TRBD1. With V trimmed by 4 bases and J by 0 bases, 6 bases remained unmatched. This CDR3 contains 16 residues. Per the germline V gene, CDR1 is LGHNA and CDR2 is YNFKEQ. The CDR3 here is CASSRQGDILNTEAFF. The CDR3 bases are TGTGCCAGCAGCCGACAGGGGGACATCCTGAACACTGAAGCTTTCTTT.

The V and J genes are TRBV5-1 and TRBJ2-1; a possible D gene is TRBD2 (6 bases). Deletions cut 5 bases from V and 0 bases from J, with 6 bases between. The length of the CDR3 is 13 residues. CDR1 and CDR2 from the germline V gene are SGHRS and YFSETQ. CDR3 nucleotide sequence: TGCGCCAGCAGTAGCGGCTCCTACAATGAGCAGTTCTTC. Protein: CASSSGSYNEQFF.

The chain recombines TRBV5-1 with TRBJ2-5; 10 nucleotides match TRBD2. J was trimmed by 4 bases and V by 0 bases; bases with no gene match: 6. CDR1 and CDR2 (germline): SGHRS, YFSETQ. This CDR3 spans 16 amino acids. The CDR3 sequence: CASSLDASGGAETQYF. In nucleotides, the CDR3 is TGCGCCAGCAGCTTGGATGCCAGCGGGGGGGCAGAGACCCAGTACTTC.

This sequence joins TRBV28 and TRBJ2-1; 8 nucleotides agree with TRBD2. The ends lost 6 bases at V and 0 bases at J; junction bases unmatched: 10. Germline CDR1 reads MDHEN; CDR2 reads SYDVKM. The CDR3 has 17 amino acids. The CDR3 here is CASSIQAGASSYNEQFF. The CDR3 DNA sequence: TGTGCCAGCAGCATTCAAGCGGGAGCCAGCTCCTACAATGAGCAGTTCTTC.

The rearrangement links TRBV7-3 to TRBJ2-3; 9 bases are shared with TRBD2. Germline CDR1 SGHTA, CDR2 FQGTGA. The CDR3 loop spans 19 amino acids. Unmatched junction bases numbered 16, after V lost 5 bases and J lost 1 base. CDR3 in DNA: TGTGCCAGCAGCCCAGGGACTGGCGGGAGGGCAGATGGCACAGATACGCAGTATTTT. Translated, it gives CASSPGTGGRADGTDTQYF. The full variable domain, completed using reference TRBV7-3 and TRBJ2-3, is GAGVSQTPSNKVTEKGKYVELRCDPISGHTALYWYRQSLGQGPEFLIYFQGTGAADDSGLPNDRFFAVRPEGSVSTLKIQRTERGDSAVYLCASSPGTGGRADGTDTQYFGPGTRLTVL.

This chain connects TRBV5-8 to TRBJ2-7, with a weak D call TRBD1 (6 bases). Trimming removed 4 bases from V and 4 bases from J, with 18 bases in between. Germline assignment: CDR1 SGHTS and CDR2 YDEGEE. This CDR3 contains 15 residues. DNA for the CDR3: TGTGCCAGCAGCCACGGGACGGACAGAGGATACGAGCAGTACTTC. Its translation: CASSHGTDRGYEQYF.

J is TRBJ2-7 and V is TRBV7-2, with 8 bases identical to TRBD2. Germline CDR1 reads SGHTA; CDR2 reads FQGNSA. J was trimmed by 1 base and V by 2 bases; bases with no gene match: 4. The CDR3 runs 15 residues. The CDR3 spells CASSLKSGGSYEQYF. CDR3 in DNA: TGTGCCAGCAGCTTAAAATCGGGAGGGTCCTACGAGCAGTACTTC.

V and J are TRBV2 and TRBJ2-4, with D tentatively TRBD1 (5 bases). Germline loops: CDR1 SNHLY, CDR2 FYNNEI. Trimming stripped 6 bases from V and 0 bases from J, with 12 bases between. This CDR3 contains 15 residues. CDR3 coding DNA: TGTGCCAGCAGCCGCGAGACAGTAGCCAAAAACATTCAGTACTTC. It translates to CASSRETVAKNIQYF.

V usage is TRBV7-6 and J usage is TRBJ1-6; unclear D gene. CDR1 is SGHVS and CDR2 is FNYEAQ in the germline V gene. The CDR3 has 11 residues. V was shortened by 6 bases and J by 7 bases, with 4 bases between the two germline ends. CDR3 nucleotides: TGTGCCAGCAGTTCCAATTCACCCCTCCACTTT. Protein sequence: CASSSNSPLHF.

This sequence joins TRBV6-5 and TRBJ1-5; 7 nucleotides line up with TRBD1. Germline CDR1 is MNHEY and CDR2 is SVGAGI. Germline trimming cut 2 bases from V and 7 bases from J; bases unmatched to any gene: 5. This CDR3 contains 14 residues. CDR3 region: CASSYRQGGQPQHF. CDR3 DNA: TGTGCCAGCAGTTACCGTCAGGGGGGCCAGCCCCAGCATTTT.

V gene TRBV7-8 combines with J gene TRBJ2-7, with no clear D. The germline V and J ends were trimmed by 1 base and 3 bases, with 1 base remaining between them. This CDR3 is 11 amino acids long. The germline gives CDR1 SGHVS, CDR2 FQNEAQ. CDR3 amino acids: CASSLVYEQYF. Written as DNA, the CDR3 is TGTGCCAGCAGCTTAGTCTACGAGCAGTACTTC.

The gene calls are TRBV11-2 and TRBJ2-1, with 10 bases matching TRBD1. The V segment lost 5 bases and the J segment 6 bases; nucleotides outside the gene matches: 7. The CDR3 is 15 amino acids. Germline V gives CDR1 SGHAT, CDR2 FQNNGV. CDR3 in amino acids: CASSRGQGTSNEQFF. For the CDR3, the DNA is TGTGCCAGCAGCCGGGGACAGGGGACGTCCAATGAGCAGTTCTTC.